The rows below give T cell receptor beta chains drawn from one sample of a study of blood T cell repertoires in COVID-19. The assay was immunoSEQ multiplex PCR, and TCRdb's table has in-frame clones only and misses some. The table records more than 300,000 clones, roughly nine tenths of them present only once. Sequencing was done on a sample of peripheral blood. The receptor source for this set is a woman aged 25 to 39 with COVID-19, enrolled during active disease. Each CDR3 is given with its conserved first and last residue. A D gene is named only where the DNA matches it firmly. Clone size appears in some rows only: once, few, many, or a class for an expanded clone.

d_call	clone_size	v_call	j_call	cdr3_nt	cdr3_aa
-	-	TRBV6-5	TRBJ1-5	TGTGCCAGCAGGGCAGGAAATAGCAATCAGCCCCAGCATTTT	CASRAGNSNQPQHF
TRBD2	-	TRBV11-3	TRBJ2-1	TGTGCCAGCAGCCCGTCTAGCGGGTGGTATAATGAGCAGTTCTTC	CASSPSSGWYNEQFF
TRBD2	-	TRBV6-2/TRBV6-3	TRBJ2-7	TGTGCCAGCAGTTACTCCCCGCGGGGGATCTACGAGCAGTACTTC	CASSYSPRGIYEQYF
-	-	TRBV11-1	TRBJ1-4	TGTGCCAGCAGTGTCTCCGCAACTAATGAAAAACTGTTTTTT	CASSVSATNEKLFF
-	-	TRBV7-9	TRBJ1-2	TGTGCCAGCAGCTCCGCGGGGGGACATGGCTACACCTTC	CASSSAGGHGYTF
TRBD1	-	TRBV6-5	TRBJ2-7	TGTGCCAGCAGTTACTCCGGGACAGCAGCCTACGAGCAGTACTTC	CASSYSGTAAYEQYF
TRBD1	once	TRBV30	TRBJ1-6	TGTGCCTGGAGGTCCGGGACAGGGGCCTATAATTCACCCCTCCACTTT	CAWRSGTGAYNSPLHF
-	-	TRBV12-3/TRBV12-4	TRBJ1-2	TGTGCCAGCAGTTTATGGGGCTCTGGCTACACCTTC	CASSLWGSGYTF
-	-	TRBV7-8	TRBJ1-1	TGTGCCAGCAGCTTAGTTCAGATGAACACTGAAGCTTTCTTT	CASSLVQMNTEAFF
-	-	TRBV27	TRBJ1-1	TGTGCCAGCAGTTTATACCAGGGGTCGAGCACTGAAGCTTTCTTT	CASSLYQGSSTEAFF
TRBD2	once	TRBV6-4	TRBJ2-7	TGTGCCAGCAGTGACCCCCGGACTAGCGGGGTTTTGAGCGAGCAGTACTTC	CASSDPRTSGVLSEQYF
-	-	TRBV19	TRBJ1-4	TGTGCCAGTAGCGCCCAAACAGGGATGACTTCCGAAGGAAAACTGTTTTTT	CASSAQTGMTSEGKLFF
TRBD1	-	TRBV11-2	TRBJ1-2	TGTGCCAGCACCAGTCCGGGACAGGGGCGAGGGCATGGCTACACCTTC	CASTSPGQGRGHGYTF
-	-	TRBV5-1	TRBJ1-2	TGCGCCAGCAGCGCAGGGAAAGCTAACTATGGCTACACCTTC	CASSAGKANYGYTF
-	-	TRBV28	TRBJ1-1	TGTGCCAGCAGTGAGTTGAACACTGAAGCTTTCTTT	CASSELNTEAFF
-	-	TRBV5-6	TRBJ1-4	TGTGCCAGCAGCTTGTATTCCGGGACACGAGGGGAAAAACTGTTTTTT	CASSLYSGTRGEKLFF
TRBD2	-	TRBV7-2	TRBJ2-5	TGTGCCAGCAGCTTAGGGCAGGGACTAGCGGGAGGTGGGGAGACCCAGTACTTC	CASSLGQGLAGGGETQYF
-	-	TRBV2	TRBJ1-2	TGTGCCAGCAGTAGGGACACCGGTAACTATGGCTACACCTTC	CASSRDTGNYGYTF
-	-	TRBV2	TRBJ1-6	TGTGCCAGCAGCGGGGGAGTCTATAATTCACCCCTCCACTTT	CASSGGVYNSPLHF
-	-	TRBV4-1	TRBJ1-3	TGCGCCAGCAGCCAGGTTACCGGGGTGCTTTCATCTGGAAACACCATATATTTT	CASSQVTGVLSSGNTIYF
-	-	TRBV7-3	TRBJ1-6	TGTGCCAGCAGCTTAAGTAATGTCGCGCCCCTCCACTTT	CASSLSNVAPLHF
-	-	TRBV14	TRBJ2-2	TGTGCCAGCAGCCAAGATAAGGGACACGTCCCCGGGGAGCTGTTTTTT	CASSQDKGHVPGELFF
TRBD1	once	TRBV9	TRBJ1-4	TGTGCCAGCAGCCCCCGACAGGGGATTAATGAAAAACTGTTTTTT	CASSPRQGINEKLFF
-	-	TRBV7-2	TRBJ1-5	TGTGCCAGCAGCTTAGCGCTCGGTTATCAGCCCCAGCATTTT	CASSLALGYQPQHF
-	-	TRBV11-3	TRBJ2-2	TGTGCCAGCAGCTTAGAGGGCTACACCGGGGAGCTGTTTTTT	CASSLEGYTGELFF
-	-	TRBV7-2	TRBJ1-3	TGTGCCAGCAGCTTACTCAGGGCTGGAAACACCATATATTTT	CASSLLRAGNTIYF
TRBD1	-	TRBV29-1	TRBJ1-2	TGTAGCGTTCCGGGGACAGACCTCCGGGGTGGCTACACCTTC	CSVPGTDLRGGYTF
-	-	TRBV4-1	TRBJ1-2	TGCGCCAGCAGCCAGGACGTGACAGGAGCTTATGGCTACACCTTC	CASSQDVTGAYGYTF
-	-	TRBV6-5	TRBJ2-6	TGTGCCAGCAATCCGGACAGCTCTGGGGCCAACGTCCTGACTTTC	CASNPDSSGANVLTF
-	-	TRBV19	TRBJ1-5	TGTGCCACCACCAGCAGGGATCCATGGTATAGCAATCAGCCCCAGCATTTT	CATTSRDPWYSNQPQHF
-	-	TRBV27	TRBJ1-1	TGTGCCAGCAGCGCGGGGGGTTGGAACACTGAAGCTTTCTTT	CASSAGGWNTEAFF
TRBD1	-	TRBV5-1	TRBJ2-2	TGCGCCAGCAGCTTGAAGGGACAGATCTACACCGGGGAGCTGTTTTTT	CASSLKGQIYTGELFF
-	-	TRBV30	TRBJ2-1	TGTGCCTGGAGTAGTGCGGGGTTCTCCTACAATGAGCAGTTCTTC	CAWSSAGFSYNEQFF
-	-	TRBV19	TRBJ1-2	TGTGCCAGTAGATATGGGGGGGCGCGGAGCTATGGCTACACCTTC	CASRYGGARSYGYTF
TRBD1	-	TRBV4-2	TRBJ2-2	TGTGCCAGCAGCTCGCCAGGGGGCACCGGGGAGCTGTTTTTT	CASSSPGGTGELFF
TRBD2	once	TRBV11-1	TRBJ2-1	TGTGCCAGCAGCTTACTCTGGCTAGCGGCTCGCAATGAGCAGTTCTTC	CASSLLWLAARNEQFF
TRBD1	-	TRBV2	TRBJ2-5	TGTGCCAGCAGGAGCGACAGGGCCCAAGAGACCCAGTACTTC	CASRSDRAQETQYF
-	once	TRBV6-6	TRBJ1-4	TGTGCCAGCAGTTCGTCCCAGGGTCTCGTTGAAAAACTGTTTTTT	CASSSSQGLVEKLFF
-	-	TRBV7-8	TRBJ1-1	TGTGCCAGCAGCTTATATGGGAGTCGGCCTGAAGCTTTCTTT	CASSLYGSRPEAFF
TRBD1	-	TRBV19	TRBJ1-1	TGTGCCAGTAGTATAGGGACAGGGATTGCTGAAGCTTTCTTT	CASSIGTGIAEAFF
TRBD1	-	TRBV19	TRBJ1-4	TGTGCCAGTATGGGGACAGGGGGCCTTGAAAAACTGTTTTTT	CASMGTGGLEKLFF
TRBD2	once	TRBV3-1/TRBV3-2	TRBJ2-2	TGTGCCAGCAGACCGGGACTAGCGGGCGACGGGGAGCTGTTTTTT	CASRPGLAGDGELFF
TRBD1	-	TRBV30	TRBJ1-4	TGTGCCTGGAGGGCCGGGACAGGGAAAGGCGGGGAAAAACTGTTTTTT	CAWRAGTGKGGEKLFF
-	-	TRBV18	TRBJ1-1	TGTGCCAGCTCAGACCACGGGGGATCGAACACTGAAGCTTTCTTT	CASSDHGGSNTEAFF
-	-	TRBV5-1	TRBJ1-3	TGCGCCAGCAGCTCAGACGGCCAGGGTTCAGGAAACACCATATATTTT	CASSSDGQGSGNTIYF
-	few	TRBV30	TRBJ1-2	TGTGCCTGGAGCGCCAGGATAGGCTACACCTTC	CAWSARIGYTF
-	-	TRBV11-2	TRBJ2-5	TGTGCCAGCAGCTTATACAGTTCTCCAGAGACCCAGTACTTC	CASSLYSSPETQYF
-	-	TRBV5-1	TRBJ1-2	TGCGCCAGCAGCTCGGGGGGGAGTTTGGACTATGGCTACACCTTC	CASSSGGSLDYGYTF
-	-	TRBV7-2	TRBJ1-1	TGTGCCAGCAGCTTAGGGGGGCAGATGAACACTGAAGCTTTCTTT	CASSLGGQMNTEAFF
-	-	TRBV6-2/TRBV6-3	TRBJ1-5	TGTGCCAGCAGCGGGAGGGGTACCAGCAATCAGCCCCAGCATTTT	CASSGRGTSNQPQHF
TRBD2	-	TRBV6-2/TRBV6-3	TRBJ2-5	TGTGCCAGCAGTTACCAGTTAGCGGGGGAGACCCAGTACTTC	CASSYQLAGETQYF
-	-	TRBV5-1	TRBJ1-2	TGCGCCAGCAGCTTCGACTTCGGGGACTATGGCTACACCTTC	CASSFDFGDYGYTF
-	-	TRBV21-1	TRBJ2-6	TGTGCCAGCAGCACCAGACAGGTGCATTCAAATCGCAACGTCCTGACTTTC	CASSTRQVHSNRNVLTF
-	once	TRBV5-4	TRBJ1-2	TGTGCCAGCAGCTCCCTAACAGTGAGCTATGGCTACACCTTC	CASSSLTVSYGYTF